These T cell receptor beta chains were read from a single sample in a study of CD8 T cells in Susac syndrome. MiXCR was run by TCRdb on the immunoSEQ multiplex PCR reads, yielding one entry per CDR3 protein. The table lists approximately 150,000 distinct CDR3 sequences, approximately 93% of them singletons, with 0.075% to 0.09% in the top ten. Sequencing input: CD4+ T cells from PBMCs. These receptors were taken from a human donor in good health. Each CDR3 is given with its conserved first and last residue. A D gene is named only where the DNA matches it firmly. Some rows have no size entry. The others give once, few or many, or a class for an expanded clone.

D gene,J gene,clone size,V gene,CDR3 DNA,CDR3 protein
.,TRBJ2-4,.,TRBV3-1,TGTGCCAGCAGCTCTTCTGGGGCCAGAGCCAAAAACATTCAGTACTTC,CASSSSGARAKNIQYF
TRBD1,TRBJ2-7,.,TRBV12-5,TGTGCTAGTGGTCCCCGGGACAGAGGCACCTACGAGCAGTACTTC,CASGPRDRGTYEQYF
TRBD1,TRBJ1-1,.,TRBV19,TGTGCCAGTAGGACAGGGGTGAACACTGAAGCTTTCTTT,CASRTGVNTEAFF
.,TRBJ1-4,once,TRBV7-2,TGTGCCAGCAGCTCACACAGCGCAACTAATGAAAAACTGTTTTTT,CASSSHSATNEKLFF
.,TRBJ2-2,.,TRBV20-1,TGCAGTGCTAGTTCGGGACTCTGGAACACCGGGGAGCTGTTTTTT,CSASSGLWNTGELFF
.,TRBJ2-1,once,TRBV20-1,TGCAGTGCTAGAGACACTAGTTACAATGAGCAGTTCTTC,CSARDTSYNEQFF
.,TRBJ2-7,.,TRBV6-5,TGTGCCAGCAGACCGGGACGGATTTCTGGGCAGTACTTC,CASRPGRISGQYF
.,TRBJ2-2,.,TRBV6-6,TGTGCCAGCTGGGACTCAGGGAACACCGGGGAGCTGTTTTTT,CASWDSGNTGELFF
TRBD2,TRBJ2-1,.,TRBV30,TGTGCCTGGAGTCTCGGTATTCGGACTAGCGGGAGGAACTACAATGAGCAGTTCTTC,CAWSLGIRTSGRNYNEQFF
TRBD1,TRBJ1-5,.,TRBV12-3/TRBV12-4,TGTGCCAGCAGTCCACAGACAGGGGGCGGACAGCCCCAGCATTTT,CASSPQTGGGQPQHF
.,TRBJ1-3,.,TRBV5-1,TGCGCCAGCAGTCGGTGGGGCACTGGAAACACCATATATTTT,CASSRWGTGNTIYF
TRBD1,TRBJ2-7,once,TRBV25-1,TGTGCCAGCAGTGAATACAGGGGGGAGCAGTACTTC,CASSEYRGEQYF
.,TRBJ2-5,.,TRBV5-1,TGCGCCAGCAGCTTGATCGGTGGAATGGTAAACCAAGAGACCCAGTACTTC,CASSLIGGMVNQETQYF
TRBD2,TRBJ2-1,.,TRBV24-1,TGTGCCACCAGTGATTCCGGGACTAGGGTACAAGACAATGAGCAGTTCTTC,CATSDSGTRVQDNEQFF
.,TRBJ2-6,.,TRBV30,TGTGCCTGGAGCACATCTGGGGCCAACGTCCTGACTTTC,CAWSTSGANVLTF
TRBD1,TRBJ1-2,.,TRBV27,TGTGCCAGCAGACCCCGACAGGGAAGGGTGGGGGGGCGCGGCTACACCTTC,CASRPRQGRVGGRGYTF
TRBD2,TRBJ2-5,.,TRBV28,TGTGCCAGCAACCCGGGACTTTGGACTAGCGGACTCCAAGAGACCCAGTACTTC,CASNPGLWTSGLQETQYF
TRBD1,TRBJ1-1,.,TRBV13,TGTGCCAGCAGCTTAGGGGACAGGGGCGGCCCTGAAGCTTTCTTT,CASSLGDRGGPEAFF
.,TRBJ1-2,once,TRBV6-1,TGTGCCGTAATCCCTGGCTACACCTTC,CAVIPGYTF
.,TRBJ2-7,once,TRBV28,TGTGCCAGCAGCTTTGGACAGAAAGCCTACGAGCAGTACTTC,CASSFGQKAYEQYF
.,TRBJ2-2,.,TRBV15,TGTGCCACCAGCAGAGGGGGAACCGGGGAGCTGTTTTTT,CATSRGGTGELFF
TRBD2,TRBJ2-1,.,TRBV6-2/TRBV6-3,TGTGCCAGCAGCCACAGGGCGGGAGGGCCAAATGAGCAGTTCTTC,CASSHRAGGPNEQFF
.,TRBJ2-3,.,TRBV11-2,TGTGCCAGCAGCCTCATCAGGGGACACACAGATACGCAGTATTTT,CASSLIRGHTDTQYF
TRBD1,TRBJ1-2,.,TRBV19,TGTGCCAGTAGTAGCCCGGGACAGGGGAACTATGGCTACACCTTC,CASSSPGQGNYGYTF
.,TRBJ2-2,.,TRBV5-6,TGTGCCAGCAGCTTGGAAGGGATCACCGGGGAGCTGTTTTTT,CASSLEGITGELFF
.,TRBJ2-5,once,TRBV2,TGTGCCAGCACCCGAGGGTTAGGAGCGGAGACCCAGTACTTC,CASTRGLGAETQYF
TRBD1,TRBJ2-4,.,TRBV20-1,TGCAGTGCTAGAGATCAACAGGGGGAAACCCCCCAGTACTTC,CSARDQQGETPQYF
.,TRBJ1-5,once,TRBV12-3/TRBV12-4,TGTGCCAGCAGCATTAGCGGGGCGTCCGCTCAGCCCCAGCATTTT,CASSISGASAQPQHF
.,TRBJ2-3,once,TRBV30,TGTGCCTGGAGCGCCCCCATTAATCGGGGGCGCAAGTATTTT,CAWSAPINRGRKYF
.,TRBJ1-5,.,TRBV7-8,TGTGCCAGCAGTTACACACAATTCCGGGGGACGGGACAGCCCCAGCATTTT,CASSYTQFRGTGQPQHF
.,TRBJ2-4,.,TRBV10-1,TGCGCCAGCAGTGAGTCGCAGGGTAGGAACATTCAGTACTTC,CASSESQGRNIQYF
.,TRBJ2-7,.,TRBV30,TGTGCCTGGAGTCCGATAGGGAGGCGAGAGCAGTACTTC,CAWSPIGRREQYF
.,TRBJ2-2,.,TRBV4-1,TGCGCCAGCAGCCGTGGACAAAACACCGGGGAGCTGTTTTTT,CASSRGQNTGELFF
TRBD1,TRBJ1-1,.,TRBV5-4,TGTGCCAGCAGCTTGCCAGCTACAGGGGGAGGTGAAGCTTTCTTT,CASSLPATGGGEAFF
.,TRBJ1-1,.,TRBV3-1,TGTGCCAGCAGCCAAGCCCAGTACACTGAAGCTTTCTTT,CASSQAQYTEAFF
.,TRBJ1-1,.,TRBV2,TGTGCCAGCGAGATGGATTTGAACACTGAAGCTTTCTTT,CASEMDLNTEAFF
TRBD1,TRBJ1-1,.,TRBV20-1,TGCAGTGCTAGAGCGGCAGGGGGCATGTCGAACACTGAAGCTTTCTTT,CSARAAGGMSNTEAFF
.,TRBJ1-5,.,TRBV29-1,TGCAACCCTCGGGACTACGGTCAGCCCCAGCATTTT,CNPRDYGQPQHF
TRBD1,TRBJ2-7,.,TRBV29-1,TGCAGCGTGCCGGGACAGACCTACGAGCAGTACTTC,CSVPGQTYEQYF
.,TRBJ2-3,.,TRBV12-3/TRBV12-4,TGTGCCAGCAGGAGGGATGGCACAGATACGCAGTATTTT,CASRRDGTDTQYF
TRBD2,TRBJ2-1,.,TRBV5-4,TGTGCCAGCAGCTTGGCTAGCGGGAGGGCCTACAATGAGCAGTTCTTC,CASSLASGRAYNEQFF
.,TRBJ1-3,once,TRBV2,TGTGCCAGCAGTACCGGGACATCTGGAAACACCATATATTTT,CASSTGTSGNTIYF
.,TRBJ1-1,.,TRBV3-1,TGTGCCAGCAGCTCATCGTCAGGTAGGGACACTGAAGCTTTCTTT,CASSSSSGRDTEAFF
.,TRBJ2-7,.,TRBV20-1,TGCAGTGGAGAAGGCGGGGCTGGGCAGTACTTC,CSGEGGAGQYF
.,TRBJ2-1,.,TRBV6-6,TGTGCCAGCAGAACGACTAGTTCTGTTCGTCATGAGCAGTTCTTC,CASRTTSSVRHEQFF
TRBD1,TRBJ1-5,.,TRBV19,TGTGCCAGTAGTCCCCGGGACAGGGGCCCCAATCAGCCCCAGCATTTT,CASSPRDRGPNQPQHF
.,TRBJ2-7,.,TRBV18,TGTGCCAGCTCACCAGCCTACGAGCAGTACTTC,CASSPAYEQYF
.,TRBJ1-1,.,TRBV25-1,TGTGCCAGCAGTGAATATAAAGAACCCATGAACACTGAAGCTTTCTTT,CASSEYKEPMNTEAFF
TRBD2,TRBJ2-1,.,TRBV18,TGTGCCAGCTCACCACCGGGACTAGCGGGAGACGGTGAGCAGTTCTTC,CASSPPGLAGDGEQFF
.,TRBJ1-1,.,TRBV7-9,TGTGCCAGCAGCTTGTCGTGGGGCCGGCCAACTGAAGCTTTCTTT,CASSLSWGRPTEAFF
.,TRBJ2-7,.,TRBV5-4,TGTGCCAGCAGCTTGGGAGGCCTGGGAGCGGGCTACGAGCAGTACTTC,CASSLGGLGAGYEQYF
.,TRBJ1-2,.,TRBV6-6,TGTGCCAGCAGCCGACTCGGGGTAATAAATGGCTACACCTTC,CASSRLGVINGYTF
.,TRBJ1-1,.,TRBV9,TGTGCCAGCAGCGTAGCTTCCGGGGCGGAAGCTTTCTTT,CASSVASGAEAFF
.,TRBJ1-3,once,TRBV7-9,TGTGCCAGCAGCTTGCAGGGGGGAAACACCATATATTTT,CASSLQGGNTIYF
.,TRBJ2-1,.,TRBV24-1,TGTGCCACCAGTGATTTAGTGGCGAGTGAGCAGTTCTTC,CATSDLVASEQFF